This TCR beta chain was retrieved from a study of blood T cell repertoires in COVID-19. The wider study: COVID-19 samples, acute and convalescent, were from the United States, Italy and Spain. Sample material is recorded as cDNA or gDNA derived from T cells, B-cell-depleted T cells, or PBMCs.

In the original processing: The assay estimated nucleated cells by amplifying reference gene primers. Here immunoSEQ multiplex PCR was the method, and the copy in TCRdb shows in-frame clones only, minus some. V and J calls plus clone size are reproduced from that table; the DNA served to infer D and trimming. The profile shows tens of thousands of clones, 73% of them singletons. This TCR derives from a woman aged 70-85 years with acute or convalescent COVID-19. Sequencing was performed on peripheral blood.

The CDR3 sequence: CSVQGLAGTEAFF. For the CDR3, the DNA is TGCAGCGTTCAGGGCCTAGCGGGAACTGAAGCTTTCTTT. The chain is built from TRBV29-1 and TRBJ1-1; TRBD1 is a possible D gene (5 bases). Germline V gives CDR1 SQVTM, CDR2 ANQGSEA. The V end lost 5 bases, the J end lost 5 bases, and 15 bases lay between the germline ends. The CDR3 is 13 residues long.